Sequencing of this TCR beta chain was carried out in a study of blood T cell repertoires in COVID-19. Across the whole study: Donors in the United States, Italy and Spain gave samples during acute or convalescent COVID-19. PBMCs, B-cell-depleted T cells, or T cells provided the cDNA or gDNA that made up the material.

V shed 4 bases and J shed 6 bases, with 10 bases lying between them. The CDR3 is 13 amino acids. Germline lookup yields CDR1 LGHNA and CDR2 YSLEER. This table comes from immunoSEQ multiplex PCR, and its TCRdb copy is limited to in-frame clones, with some not included. The sample has more than 350,000 clones; more than 80% are singletons. Seattle enrolled patients during active infection and tracked them longitudinally. This chain uses TRBV4-3 with TRBJ2-1; possible D gene TRBD2, 5 bases. The receptor was isolated from a woman in her 30s with COVID-19, enrolled during active disease. Sequencing used peripheral blood. The CDR3 nucleotides read TGCGCCAGCAGCCCACTAGGAGTCAATGAGCAGTTCTTC. The encoded protein is CASSPLGVNEQFF.